This T cell receptor (beta chain) was identified in a study of shared clonotypes between healthy human individuals. Measured with immunoSEQ multiplex PCR; TCRdb has only the in-frame clones, and not every one. Altogether around 440,000 clones are present, 60% to 80% being singletons, with the ten largest covering about 12%. V was clipped by 6 bases and J by 7 bases; unmatched bases: 3. The CDR3 length is 13 residues. Germline V gene data show CDR1 as MNHEY and CDR2 as SVGAGI. V gene TRBV6-5 combines with J gene TRBJ2-1, with TRBD1 identical over 10 bases. This TCR was sampled from a woman aged 35 to 49 in good health. Some clones in this sample may be carry-over from other donors' samples. Sample: PBMCs. CDR3 loop: CASRGTGVNEQFF. The CDR3 nucleotides are TGTGCCAGCAGAGGGACAGGGGTAAATGAGCAGTTCTTC.